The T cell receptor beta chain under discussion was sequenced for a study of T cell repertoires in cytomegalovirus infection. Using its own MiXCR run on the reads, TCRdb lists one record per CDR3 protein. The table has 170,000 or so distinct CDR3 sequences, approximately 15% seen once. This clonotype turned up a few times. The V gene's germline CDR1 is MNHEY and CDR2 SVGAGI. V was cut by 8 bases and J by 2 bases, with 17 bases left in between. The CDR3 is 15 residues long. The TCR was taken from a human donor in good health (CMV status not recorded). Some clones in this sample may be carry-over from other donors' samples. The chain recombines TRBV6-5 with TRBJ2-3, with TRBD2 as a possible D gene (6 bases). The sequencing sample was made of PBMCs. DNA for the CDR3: TGTGCCAGCGCTCCCTGGGGACTTTACACAGATACGCAGTATTTT. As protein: CASAPWGLYTDTQYF.